Each of the 5 T cell receptor beta chains below was sequenced from the same sample in a study of cytotoxic CD8 clonotypes in ibrutinib-treated CLL. Clones were read by immunoSEQ multiplex PCR, and TCRdb kept only the in-frame ones, dropping some. The table shows tens of thousands of clones, with just over 70% occurring only once. Source: PBMCs, taken at disease progression, from a patient treated with ibrutinib. The receptors were gathered from a human donor with chronic lymphocytic leukemia.

This clone appeared a single time. The rearrangement joins TRBV7-9 to TRBJ1-2, with 9 bases that match TRBD1. CDR1 SEHNR and CDR2 FQNEAQ come from the germline V gene (reference sequence). CDR3 length equals 13 residues. The DNA for the CDR3 is TGTGCTGGACGGGGGGACAGGGACTATGGCTACACCTTC. This encodes CAGRGDRDYGYTF.

The chain combines TRBV5-4 with TRBJ2-7; 9 bases line up with TRBD1. Germline V lookup: CDR1 SGHNT, CDR2 YYREEE (reference sequence). The CDR3 contains 16 residues. Trimming cost V 4 bases and J 1 base; bases outside gene matches: 9. The CDR3 sequence: CASSSTGGEGSYEQYF. For the CDR3, the DNA is TGTGCCAGCAGCAGCACAGGGGGCGAGGGATCCTACGAGCAGTACTTC.

The chain carries TRBV6-1 and TRBJ2-1; a possible D gene is TRBD1 (5 bases). V shed 8 bases and J shed 8 bases, with 19 bases lying between them. CDR1 and CDR2 from the germline V gene are MNHNS and SASEGT. This CDR3 is 14 amino acids long. CDR3 in DNA: TGTGCCAGCGACTCCGGTGGGGCTGGGGATGAGCAGTTCTTC. Translating gives CASDSGGAGDEQFF.

This clone occurred a few times. The V call is TRBV6-1, the J call TRBJ2-5; no definite D call. Germline assignment: CDR1 MNHNS and CDR2 SASEGT. The V end was cut by 3 bases, the J end by 4 bases, with 18 bases between. The CDR3 loop spans 16 amino acids. The DNA of the CDR3 is TGTGCCAGCAGTGAGGGCAGTGCGGCTCGTGGAGAGACCCAGTACTTC. Residues: CASSEGSAARGETQYF.

The chain joins TRBV19 to TRBJ1-3, with D uncertain. The germline V and J ends were trimmed by 1 base and 2 bases, with 6 bases remaining between them. The CDR3 has 14 amino acids. CDR1 is LNHDA, CDR2 SQIVND, per germline (reference sequence). In DNA form, the CDR3 reads TGTGCCAGTAGTATAGGCCTGGCTGGAAACACCATATATTTT. Translating gives CASSIGLAGNTIYF.